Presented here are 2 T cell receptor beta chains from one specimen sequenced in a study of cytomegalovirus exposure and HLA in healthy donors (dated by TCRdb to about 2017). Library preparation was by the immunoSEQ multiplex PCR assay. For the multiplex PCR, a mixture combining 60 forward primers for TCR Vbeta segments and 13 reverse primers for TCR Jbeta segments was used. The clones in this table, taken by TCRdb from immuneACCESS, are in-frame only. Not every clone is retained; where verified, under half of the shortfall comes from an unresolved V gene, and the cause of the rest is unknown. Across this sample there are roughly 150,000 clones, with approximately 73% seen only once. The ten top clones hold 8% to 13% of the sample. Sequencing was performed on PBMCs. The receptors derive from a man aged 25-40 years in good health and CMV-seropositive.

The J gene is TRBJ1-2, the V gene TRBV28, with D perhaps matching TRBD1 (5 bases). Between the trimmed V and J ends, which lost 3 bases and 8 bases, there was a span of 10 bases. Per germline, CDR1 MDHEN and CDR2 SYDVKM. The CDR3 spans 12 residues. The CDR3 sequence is CASSLAREGYTF. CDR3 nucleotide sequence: TGTGCCAGCAGTTTGGCCAGGGAAGGCTACACCTTC.

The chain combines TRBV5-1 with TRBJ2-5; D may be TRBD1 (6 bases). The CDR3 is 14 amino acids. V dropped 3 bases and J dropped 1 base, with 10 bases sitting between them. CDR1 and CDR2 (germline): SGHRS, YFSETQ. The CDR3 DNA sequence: TGCGCCAGCAGCTGGATGGGGGCCCAAGAGACCCAGTACTTC. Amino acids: CASSWMGAQETQYF.